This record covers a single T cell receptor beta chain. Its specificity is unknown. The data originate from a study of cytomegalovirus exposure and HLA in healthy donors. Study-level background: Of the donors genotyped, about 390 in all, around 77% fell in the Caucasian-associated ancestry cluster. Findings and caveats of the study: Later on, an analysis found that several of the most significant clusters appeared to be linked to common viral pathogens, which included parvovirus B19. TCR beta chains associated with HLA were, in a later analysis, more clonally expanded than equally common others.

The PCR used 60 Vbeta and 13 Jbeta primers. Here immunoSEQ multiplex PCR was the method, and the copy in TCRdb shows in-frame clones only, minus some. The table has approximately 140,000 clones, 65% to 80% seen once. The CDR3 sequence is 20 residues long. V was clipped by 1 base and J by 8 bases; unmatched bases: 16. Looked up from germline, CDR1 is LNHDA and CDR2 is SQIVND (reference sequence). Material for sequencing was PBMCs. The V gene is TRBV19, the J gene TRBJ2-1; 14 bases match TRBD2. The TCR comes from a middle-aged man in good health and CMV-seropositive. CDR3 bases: TGTGCCAGTAGTATAGGATTGGGACTAGCGGGAGTAAGAGGGAGGGATGAGCAGTTCTTC. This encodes CASSIGLGLAGVRGRDEQFF.